This TCR beta chain was captured in a study of T-cell memory formation after mild COVID-19. A 5'RACE reaction primed in the constant segment made cDNA libraries of TCR alpha and TCR beta, and these carried sample barcodes and UMIs. From the 5' RACE reads, TCRdb called clonotypes with MiXCR, one entry per CDR3 protein. The data show 400,000 to 500,000 distinct CDR3 sequences, with less than 25% seen just once and roughly 8.9% held by the top ten. The CDR3 loop spans 15 amino acids. Trimming pared 6 bases from V and 7 bases from J, leaving 19 bases between. Study-level points and caveats: A balance of CD4 and CD8 characterized clones contracting day 15 to 85, whereas later expanders leaned CD4+. Detection of some responders pre-infection suggested pre-existing cross-reactive memory T cells participated. The main location of contracting CD4+ clones was CM and EM, and that of contracting CD8+ clones was EMRA.

This clonotype was seen a few times. Its antigen is not identified. This receptor was obtained from an adult woman who had mild COVID-19 (a few samples of this study predate the infection). Cell type and time point are not known. The chain uses TRBV12-3 or TRBV12-4 and TRBJ2-1, with D unclear. The material sequenced was PBMCs or a T cell subset sorted from them (not recorded which). The CDR3 loop is CASRRLAAAGNEQFF. The DNA of the CDR3 is TGTGCCAGCAGGAGATTAGCCGCCGCCGGGAATGAGCAGTTCTTC.